The next 10 T cell receptor beta chains were all read from a single sample in a study of blood T cells in healthy people across ages. A second PCR of 7 to 11 cycles used a sample-barcoded 5' primer and a J-beta primer mix. MiXCR was run by TCRdb on the 5' RACE reads, yielding one entry per CDR3 protein. The sample yields roughly 1,300,000 distinct CDR3 sequences, approximately 59% seen once. The sequenced sample was blood. The receptors originated from a man between 18 and 35 years old in good health.

To note about this clonotype: A junction boundary mismatches the germline segment, possibly from a read error. This rearrangement joins TRBV2 to TRBJ2-1, with D perhaps TRBD2 (6 bases). Germline CDR1 reads SNHLY; CDR2 reads FYNNEI. The CDR3 covers 17 residues. The DNA for the CDR3 is TGTGCCAGCAGTGACTTGGGACTCTCGAGCTCCTACAAGGAGCAGTTCTTC. Protein product: CASSDLGLSSSYKEQFF.

The chain is built from TRBV11-2 and TRBJ2-7, with 8 nucleotides matching TRBD1. CDR1 and CDR2 from the germline V gene are SGHAT and FQNNGV. This CDR3 comprises 14 residues. The ends lost 2 bases at V and 5 bases at J; junction bases unmatched: 5. The CDR3: CASSLQGAWNEQYF. The CDR3 DNA reads as TGTGCCAGCAGCTTACAGGGGGCATGGAACGAGCAGTACTTC.

The CDR3 spells CAISESNRDEQYF. The CDR3, as DNA: TGTGCCATCAGTGAGTCGAACAGGGACGAGCAGTACTTC. The V call is TRBV10-3, the J call TRBJ2-5; D might be TRBD1 (6 bases). The J call may be faulty, since TRBJ2-7 better matches the DNA end. Germline CDR1 is ENHRY and CDR2 is SYGVKD. This CDR3 is built from 13 residues.

The V and J genes are TRBV28 and TRBJ2-7; a weak D match, TRBD1 (5 bases). The V gene lost 7 bases and the J gene lost 3 bases, with 16 bases spanning the gap. The CDR3 sequence is 14 residues long. The germline V gene encodes CDR1 MDHEN and CDR2 SYDVKM. CDR3 bases: TGTGCCAGCAAGTTTGTAAGGGGAAACTACGAGCAGTACTTC. This encodes CASKFVRGNYEQYF.

The chain has TRBV6-5 and TRBJ2-1, with 11 bases lining up with TRBD2. In germline, CDR1 is MNHEY, CDR2 SVGAGI. Germline trimming cut 4 bases from V and 3 bases from J; bases unmatched to any gene: 5. The CDR3 sequence is 16 residues long. The CDR3 is CASSSSSGGLYNEQFF. DNA of the CDR3: TGTGCCAGCAGTTCCTCTAGCGGGGGGCTCTACAATGAGCAGTTCTTC.

The V gene is TRBV4-1, the J gene TRBJ2-2, with D perhaps matching TRBD1 or TRBD2 (7 bases each). Germline lookup yields CDR1 MGHRA and CDR2 YSYEKL. Trimming removed 3 bases at V and 5 bases at J, with 19 bases between. The CDR3 length is 17 residues. This chain's CDR3 is CASSQRNRGGGTGELFF. In nucleotides, the CDR3 is TGCGCCAGCAGCCAGCGCAACAGGGGAGGGGGGACCGGGGAGCTGTTTTTT.

J is TRBJ2-1 and V is TRBV29-1; TRBD1 agrees at 10 bases. Per germline, CDR1 SQVTM and CDR2 ANQGSEA. The CDR3 is 15 amino acids. Trimming at V came to 1 base and at J to 7 bases, leaving 7 bases not matched to a gene. The CDR3: CSVEGGTGVRNEQFF. The CDR3 DNA reads as TGCAGCGTTGAAGGGGGGACAGGGGTGCGTAATGAGCAGTTCTTC.

The V and J genes are TRBV2 and TRBJ2-4, with D possibly matching TRBD1 (7 bases). Germline V gene data show CDR1 as SNHLY and CDR2 as FYNNEI. The germline V and J ends were trimmed by 4 bases and 8 bases, with 15 bases remaining between them. The CDR3 runs 14 residues. The CDR3 region has the DNA TGTGCCAGCAGTGGGGGGGACAGCGCGTACATTCAGTACTTC. Protein: CASSGGDSAYIQYF.

This clonotype came up a few times. The rearrangement links TRBV4-2 to TRBJ2-5; perhaps TRBD2 as D (6 bases). Germline V lookup: CDR1 LGHNA, CDR2 YNFKEQ. The V end lost 5 bases, the J end lost 3 bases, and 13 bases lay between the germline ends. CDR3 length: 14 residues. The DNA for the CDR3 is TGTGCCAGCAGCGGTGCAACGGGAGAAGAGACCCAGTACTTC. It translates to CASSGATGEETQYF.

The chain's CDR3 is CSARKGTGFIYEQYF. CDR3 bases: TGCAGTGCTAGAAAAGGGACAGGGTTTATCTACGAGCAGTACTTC. This rearrangement joins TRBV20-1 to TRBJ2-7, with 9 nucleotides matching TRBD1. J lost 3 bases, V lost 2 bases, and 8 bases had no gene match. This CDR3 spans 15 amino acids. Germline V lookup: CDR1 DFQATT, CDR2 SNEGSKA (reference sequence).